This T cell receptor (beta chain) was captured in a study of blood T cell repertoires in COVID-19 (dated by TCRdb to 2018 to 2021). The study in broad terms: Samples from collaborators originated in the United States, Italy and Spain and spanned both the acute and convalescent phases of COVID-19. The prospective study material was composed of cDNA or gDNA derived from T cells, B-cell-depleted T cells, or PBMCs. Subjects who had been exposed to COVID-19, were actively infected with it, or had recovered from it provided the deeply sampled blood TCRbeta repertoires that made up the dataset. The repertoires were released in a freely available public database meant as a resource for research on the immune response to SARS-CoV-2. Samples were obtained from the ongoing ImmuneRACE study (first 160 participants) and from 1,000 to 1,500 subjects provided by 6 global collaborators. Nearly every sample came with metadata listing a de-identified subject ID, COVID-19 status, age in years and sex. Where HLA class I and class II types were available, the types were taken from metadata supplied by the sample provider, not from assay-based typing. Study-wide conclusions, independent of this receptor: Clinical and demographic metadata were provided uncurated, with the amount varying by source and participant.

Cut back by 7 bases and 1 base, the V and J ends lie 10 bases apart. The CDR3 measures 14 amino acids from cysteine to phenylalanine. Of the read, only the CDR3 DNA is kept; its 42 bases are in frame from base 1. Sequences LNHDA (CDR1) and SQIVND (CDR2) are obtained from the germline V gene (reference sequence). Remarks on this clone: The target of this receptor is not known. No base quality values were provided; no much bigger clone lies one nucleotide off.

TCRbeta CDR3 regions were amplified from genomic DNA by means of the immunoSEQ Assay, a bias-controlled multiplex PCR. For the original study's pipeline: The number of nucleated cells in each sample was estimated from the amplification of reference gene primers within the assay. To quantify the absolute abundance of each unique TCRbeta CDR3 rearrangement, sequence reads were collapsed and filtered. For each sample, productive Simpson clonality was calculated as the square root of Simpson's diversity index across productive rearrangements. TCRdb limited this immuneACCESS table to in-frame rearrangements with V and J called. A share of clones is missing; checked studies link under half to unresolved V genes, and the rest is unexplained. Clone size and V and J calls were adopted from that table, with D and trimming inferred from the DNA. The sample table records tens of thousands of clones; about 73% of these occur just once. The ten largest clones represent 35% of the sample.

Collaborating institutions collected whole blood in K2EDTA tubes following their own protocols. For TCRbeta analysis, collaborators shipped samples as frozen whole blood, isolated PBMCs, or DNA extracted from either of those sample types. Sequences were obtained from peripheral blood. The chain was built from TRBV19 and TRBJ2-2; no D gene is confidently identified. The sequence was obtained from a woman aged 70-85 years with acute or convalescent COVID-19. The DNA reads TGTGCCAGTACCCCGGGTGGGAACACCGGGGAGCTGTTTTTT. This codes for CASTPGGNTGELFF.